This TCR beta chain comes out of a study of shared clonotypes between healthy human individuals. At the level of the study: Used for every donor were three CD4 naive, three CD4 memory, two CD8 naive and one CD8 memory plate.

The table came from immunoSEQ multiplex PCR; TCRdb's copy has only in-frame clones and leaves some out. The repertoire holds roughly 1 million clones, with more than 65% as singletons. All donors qualified as healthy HIV-negative adults and had experienced no recent acute infections or vaccinations. A CD45RA+ naive subset and a CD45RA-negative memory subset were split from CD4+ cells. Deletions cut 4 bases from V and 3 bases from J, with 10 bases between. Germline V gives CDR1 SGHDN, CDR2 FVKESK. The CDR3 is 15 residues long. The sequence was collected from a man aged 18-30 years in good health. This chain connects TRBV14 to TRBJ1-6; tentative D call: TRBD1 (5 bases). The sample consisted of memory CD4+ T cells sorted from blood. Subset in this sample: CD45RA-negative fraction. CDR3 sequence: CASSLGEFYNSPLHF. The CDR3 coding sequence is TGTGCCAGCAGCCTAGGGGAATTCTATAATTCACCCCTCCACTTT.